This passage covers 2 T cell receptor beta chains from one sample sequenced in a study of CD4 T cell repertoires in COVID-19. These memory T cells were uncultured and sequenced directly after ex vivo isolation. Assay: immunoSEQ multiplex PCR; the TCRdb copy retains only in-frame clones and omits some. The sample records about 24,000 clones, over 85% being singletons. Sequencing used circulating follicular helper CD4+ T cells (cTfh) from blood, obtained before the COVID-19 pandemic. The receptors stem from a human donor who had COVID-19.

The chain is built from TRBV19 and TRBJ2-5; D is perhaps TRBD1 (6 bases). V lost 5 bases, J lost 3 bases, and 7 bases lay in between. The germline CDR1 and CDR2 sequences are LNHDA and SQIVND (reference sequence). CDR3 length equals 12 residues. This CDR3 reads CASSPGEETQYF. The CDR3 nucleotides read TGTGCCAGTAGTCCAGGGGAAGAGACCCAGTACTTC.

The chain uses TRBV5-8 and TRBJ2-1; 9 nucleotides match TRBD2. Germline CDR1 is SGHTS and CDR2 is YDEGEE. V trimming: 4 bases; J trimming: 4 bases; junction bases outside the gene matches: 6. This CDR3 comprises 15 residues. CDR3 DNA: TGTGCCAGCAGCGGCGGGACTAGCTTTTACAATGAGCAGTTCTTC. Its protein is CASSGGTSFYNEQFF.